This T cell receptor (beta chain) emerged from a study of cytotoxic CD8 clonotypes in ibrutinib-treated CLL. TCRdb's table, derived via immunoSEQ multiplex PCR, lists solely in-frame clones and lacks some. This sample has about 130,000 clones, with 80% to 90% found just once. V dropped 6 bases and J dropped 5 bases, with 11 bases sitting between them. This CDR3 comprises 13 residues. Germline-derived CDR1 and CDR2 are MNHEY and SVGAGI. Sequencing was performed on PBMCs, taken after 24 months of ibrutinib treatment. The TCR originated in a human donor with chronic lymphocytic leukemia. The gene calls are TRBV6-5 and TRBJ1-5; no firm D call. This CDR3 is CASSLVFDQPQHF. CDR3 DNA: TGTGCCAGCAGCCTAGTTTTCGATCAGCCCCAGCATTTT.